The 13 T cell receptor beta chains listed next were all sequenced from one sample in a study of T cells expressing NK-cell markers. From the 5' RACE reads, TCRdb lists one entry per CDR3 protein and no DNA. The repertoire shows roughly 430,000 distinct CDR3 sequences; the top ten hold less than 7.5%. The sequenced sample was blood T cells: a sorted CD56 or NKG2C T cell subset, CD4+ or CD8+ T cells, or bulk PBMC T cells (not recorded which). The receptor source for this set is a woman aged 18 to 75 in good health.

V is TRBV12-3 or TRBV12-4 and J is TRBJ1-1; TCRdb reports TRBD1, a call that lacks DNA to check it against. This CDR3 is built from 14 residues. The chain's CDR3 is CASSRAPRNTEAFF.

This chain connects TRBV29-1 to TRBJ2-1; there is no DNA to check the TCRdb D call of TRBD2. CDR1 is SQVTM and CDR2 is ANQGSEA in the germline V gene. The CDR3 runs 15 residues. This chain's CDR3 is CSGNGLAGPYNEQFF.

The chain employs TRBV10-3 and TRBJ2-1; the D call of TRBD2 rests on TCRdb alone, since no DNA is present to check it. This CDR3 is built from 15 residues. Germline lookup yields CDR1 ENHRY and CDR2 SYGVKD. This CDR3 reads CAIRTGAGGNNEQFF.

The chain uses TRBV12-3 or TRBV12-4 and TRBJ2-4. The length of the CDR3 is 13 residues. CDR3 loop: CASNLGAKNIQYF.

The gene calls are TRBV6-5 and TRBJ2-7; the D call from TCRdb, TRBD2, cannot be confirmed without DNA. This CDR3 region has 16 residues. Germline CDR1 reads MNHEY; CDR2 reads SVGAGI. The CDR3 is CASSYRGVAVIYEQYF.

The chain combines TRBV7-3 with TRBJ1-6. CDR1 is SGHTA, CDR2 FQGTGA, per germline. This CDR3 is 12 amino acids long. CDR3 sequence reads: CASSHGNSPLHF.

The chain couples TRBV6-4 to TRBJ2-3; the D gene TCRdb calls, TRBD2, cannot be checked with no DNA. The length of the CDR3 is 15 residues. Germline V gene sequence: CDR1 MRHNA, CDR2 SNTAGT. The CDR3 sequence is CASSDGGGFTDTQYF.

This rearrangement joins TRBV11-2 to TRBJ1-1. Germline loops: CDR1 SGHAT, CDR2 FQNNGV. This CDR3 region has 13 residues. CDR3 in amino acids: CASSLYRDPEAFF.

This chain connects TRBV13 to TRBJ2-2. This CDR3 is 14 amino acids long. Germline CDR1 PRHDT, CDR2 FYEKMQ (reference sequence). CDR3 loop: CASSLGPGTGELFF.

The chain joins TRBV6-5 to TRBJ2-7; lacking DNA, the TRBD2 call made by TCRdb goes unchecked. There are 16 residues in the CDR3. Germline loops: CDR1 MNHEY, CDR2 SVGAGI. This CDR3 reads CASSPRGVGGTYEQYF.

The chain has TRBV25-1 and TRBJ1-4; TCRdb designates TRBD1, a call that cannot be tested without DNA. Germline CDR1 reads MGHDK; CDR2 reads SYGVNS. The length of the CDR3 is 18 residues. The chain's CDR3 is CASIQAGHRGLPDEKLFF.

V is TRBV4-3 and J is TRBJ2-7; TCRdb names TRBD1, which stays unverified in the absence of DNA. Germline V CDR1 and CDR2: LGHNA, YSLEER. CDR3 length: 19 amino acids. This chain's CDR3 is CASSQEARGASGSSYEQYF.

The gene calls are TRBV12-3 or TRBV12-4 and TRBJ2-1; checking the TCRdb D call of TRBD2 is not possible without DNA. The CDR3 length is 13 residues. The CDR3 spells CASTSGAYNEQFF.